One sample yielded the 18 T cell receptor beta chains listed below, sequenced in a study of cytomegalovirus exposure and HLA in healthy donors. With 60 Vbeta and 13 Jbeta primers, the PCR was carried out. Repertoires were generated with immunoSEQ multiplex PCR, while TCRdb's copy carries only in-frame clones and drops some. The sample holds some 200,000 clones, around 83% seen once. The specimen sequenced was PBMCs. Every receptor here comes from a young woman in good health and CMV-seronegative.

The chain couples TRBV4-3 to TRBJ1-1; D is uncertain. Germline loops: CDR1 LGHNA, CDR2 YSLEER. The CDR3 contains 14 residues. V dropped 3 bases and J dropped 1 base, with 9 bases sitting between them. CDR3 protein: CASSHSAANTEAFF. The CDR3 coding sequence is TGCGCCAGCAGCCATTCGGCGGCGAACACTGAAGCTTTCTTT.

A note on this clone: At one boundary the junction diverges from the germline segment, which might be a read error. V gene TRBV7-9 combines with J gene TRBJ1-4, with TRBD1 matching over 10 bases. The germline gives CDR1 SEHNR, CDR2 FQNEAQ (reference sequence). The CDR3 runs to 15 residues. The chain's CDR3 is CSSRPGTGANEKLFF. The CDR3, as DNA: TGTTCCAGCAGACCCGGGACAGGGGCAAATGAAAAACTGTTTTTT.

The chain uses TRBV6-1 and TRBJ2-3; D is ambiguous. The CDR3 consists of 14 residues. V shed 0 bases and J shed 6 bases, with 10 bases lying between them. CDR1 and CDR2 from the germline V gene are MNHNS and SASEGT. CDR3 sequence reads: CASSEAMPRDTQYF. The CDR3 region has the DNA TGTGCCAGCAGTGAAGCGATGCCCCGGGATACGCAGTATTTT.

This rearrangement joins TRBV5-4 to TRBJ2-2, with D tentatively TRBD1 (6 bases). V was pared by 4 bases and J by 7 bases, with 14 bases between. The germline gives CDR1 SGHNT, CDR2 YYREEE (reference sequence). The CDR3 contains 14 residues. The CDR3 here is CASSQDRHRGELFF. DNA for the CDR3: TGTGCCAGCAGCCAGGACAGACACCGCGGGGAGCTGTTTTTT.

The rearrangement links TRBV29-1 to TRBJ2-5; 8 bases agree with TRBD1. The CDR3 length is 13 residues. The germline CDR1 and CDR2 sequences are SQVTM and ANQGSEA. V gave up 3 bases and J gave up 6 bases; unmatched junction bases: 6. CDR3 loop: CSVESGGSKTQYF. The CDR3 DNA is TGCAGCGTTGAGTCAGGGGGCAGTAAGACCCAGTACTTC.

V and J are TRBV10-2 and TRBJ1-1; D gene uncertain. The CDR3 consists of 12 residues. Trimming took off 5 bases at V and 1 base at J, with 5 bases between the two ends. CDR1 WSHSY and CDR2 SAAADI come from the germline V gene. In DNA, the CDR3 is TGCGCCAGCAGTCGAGGGAACACTGAAGCTTTCTTT. It yields the protein CASSRGNTEAFF.

The table lists this clone with a few counts. The genes are TRBV4-2 and TRBJ2-3; 9 nucleotides agree with TRBD2. The J segment lost 4 bases and the V segment lost 3 bases, leaving 5 bases of the junction unmatched. This CDR3 is 15 amino acids long. Per germline, CDR1 LGHNA and CDR2 YNFKEQ. The CDR3 reads CASSQGAGGPDTQYF. The CDR3, as DNA: TGTGCCAGCAGCCAGGGGGCGGGAGGGCCAGATACGCAGTATTTT.

The chain employs TRBV6-5 and TRBJ1-5; possibly TRBD1 for D (6 bases). CDR1 is MNHEY, CDR2 SVGAGI, per germline. CDR3 length: 15 amino acids. Trimming pared 6 bases from V and 7 bases from J, leaving 19 bases between. The CDR3 DNA reads as TGTGCCAGCAGCCCCACAGGGTTCTCGGGGCAGCCCCAGCATTTT. It specifies CASSPTGFSGQPQHF.

V usage is TRBV10-3 and J usage is TRBJ2-1, with 14 bases lining up with TRBD2. Trimming cost V 3 bases and J 2 bases; bases outside gene matches: 9. The CDR3 consists of 19 residues. In germline, CDR1 is ENHRY, CDR2 SYGVKD. This CDR3 is CAISDIGLAGGGPYNEQFF. The CDR3 nucleotides are TGTGCCATCAGTGATATAGGACTAGCGGGAGGAGGCCCCTACAATGAGCAGTTCTTC.

The rearrangement joins TRBV6-5 to TRBJ2-5; D gene unclear. V lost 8 bases, J lost 4 bases, and 14 bases lay in between. This CDR3 is 13 amino acids long. Germline V CDR1 and CDR2: MNHEY, SVGAGI. The DNA for the CDR3 is TGTGCCAGCGCCTTAAGCGTGTTAGAGACCCAGTACTTC. Its protein is CASALSVLETQYF.

The chain links TRBV2 to TRBJ2-1; 12 bases agree with TRBD2. V trimming: 7 bases; J trimming: 8 bases; junction bases outside the gene matches: 6. Germline CDR1 reads SNHLY; CDR2 reads FYNNEI. This CDR3 region has 14 residues. CDR3 amino acids: CASTPSGRGDEQFF. Written as DNA, the CDR3 is TGTGCCAGCACCCCTAGCGGGAGGGGCGATGAGCAGTTCTTC.

The rearrangement uses TRBV4-3 and TRBJ2-7; TRBD2 is a possible D gene (5 bases). This CDR3 contains 12 residues. Germline CDR1 reads LGHNA; CDR2 reads YSLEER. V was pared by 10 bases and J by 2 bases, with 12 bases between. The CDR3: CAIQDWAYEQYV. The CDR3 region has the DNA TGCGCCATTCAGGACTGGGCCTACGAGCAGTACGTC.

There are a few counts of this clone. The chain is built from TRBV29-1 and TRBJ2-1; maybe TRBD1 (7 bases). Looked up from germline, CDR1 is SQVTM and CDR2 is ANQGSEA. This CDR3 has 15 amino acids. V was shortened by 1 base and J by 6 bases, with 16 bases between the two germline ends. The CDR3 coding sequence is TGCAGCGTTGAAGGAAGACAGGGAGGAAGCAATGAGCAGTTCTTC. Translated: CSVEGRQGGSNEQFF.

V is TRBV5-4 and J is TRBJ2-2; 7 positions agree with TRBD1. The junction had 8 bases not matched to a gene; V was cut back by 4 bases and J by 2 bases. From germline, CDR1 is SGHNT and CDR2 YYREEE (reference sequence). This CDR3 spans 16 amino acids. The CDR3 DNA follows: TGTGCCAGCAGCCCGCACGACAGGGTTAACACCGGGGAGCTGTTTTTT. It encodes CASSPHDRVNTGELFF.

This chain connects TRBV9 to TRBJ1-1; D gene ambiguous. The CDR3 contains 13 residues. Germline assignment: CDR1 SGDLS and CDR2 YYNGEE. Trimming stripped 6 bases from V and 0 bases from J, with 9 bases between. CDR3 in amino acids: CASKRALNTEAFF. Written as DNA, the CDR3 is TGTGCCAGCAAGAGGGCCTTGAACACTGAAGCTTTCTTT.

The J gene is TRBJ1-2, the V gene TRBV5-5; 9 bases fit TRBD1. V was clipped by 0 bases and J by 4 bases; unmatched bases: 10. CDR3 length: 17 amino acids. Germline values: CDR1 SGHKS, CDR2 YYEKEE (reference sequence). CDR3 residues: CASSLEVSGQGGYGYTF. CDR3 nucleotide sequence: TGTGCCAGCAGCTTGGAAGTGTCGGGACAGGGCGGCTATGGCTACACCTTC.

The CDR3 spells CSVEHPEASGELYNEQFF. CDR3 coding DNA: TGCAGCGTTGAGCACCCCGAGGCTAGCGGAGAGCTTTACAATGAGCAGTTCTTC. The J gene is TRBJ2-1, the V gene TRBV29-1, with 7 nucleotides matching TRBD2. The CDR3 has 18 amino acids. Germline V gene data show CDR1 as SQVTM and CDR2 as ANQGSEA. J lost 4 bases, V lost 3 bases, and 18 bases had no gene match.

The chain recombines TRBV5-1 with TRBJ2-3, with 10 bases lining up with TRBD2. Germline-derived CDR1 and CDR2 are SGHRS and YFSETQ. Trimming removed 3 bases from V and 5 bases from J; junction bases left unmatched: 6. The CDR3 loop spans 15 amino acids. For the CDR3, the DNA is TGCGCCAGCAGCTCCAGGACTAGCGGAGTAGATACGCAGTATTTT. This gives the protein CASSSRTSGVDTQYF.